These 10 T cell receptor beta chains were sequenced from one sample in a study of T cells in Graves' hyperthyroidism and ophthalmopathy. Regions amplified from RNA transcripts were the TCR beta CDR3 regions. The HTBI primer set drove a first-round RT-PCR of the TCR CDR3. MiXCR, run by TCRdb on the multiplex PCR reads, gives a single entry per CDR3 protein. There are over 450,000 distinct CDR3 sequences in the sample; 15% to 20% occur only once, and 17% lies in the top ten. Sequencing was done on a sample of blood. All receptors come from a woman under 30 with Graves' ophthalmopathy.

This clonotype was seen only a few times. V and J are TRBV4-3 and TRBJ2-3, with 10 bases matching TRBD2. V lost 3 bases and J lost 0; bases outside the gene matches: 3. Germline V gene sequence: CDR1 LGHNA, CDR2 YSLEER. The CDR3 covers 16 residues. Here the CDR3 reads CASSQGLASSTDTQYF. CDR3 nucleotides: TGCGCCAGCAGCCAGGGACTAGCGTCTAGCACAGATACGCAGTATTTT.

This clonotype was found a few times. The gene calls are TRBV28 and TRBJ2-3, with 11 bases identical to TRBD2. This CDR3 has 18 amino acids. The germline V gene encodes CDR1 MDHEN and CDR2 SYDVKM. V trimming: 3 bases; J trimming: 0 bases; junction bases outside the gene matches: 8. The CDR3 loop reads CASSFPTSGETSTDTQYF. CDR3 nucleotides: TGTGCCAGCAGTTTCCCGACTAGCGGGGAAACTAGCACAGATACGCAGTATTTT.

The J gene is TRBJ1-5, the V gene TRBV15; D is possibly TRBD1 (5 bases). The CDR3 consists of 13 residues. CDR1 and CDR2 from the germline V gene are LNHNV and YYDKDF (reference sequence). V lost 6 bases and J 6 bases, leaving 12 bases between the germline ends. The CDR3 sequence: CATSWGIGQPQHF. In DNA, the CDR3 is TGTGCCACCAGTTGGGGCATCGGTCAGCCCCAGCATTTT.

This clonotype has ten or more counts. The chain joins TRBV20-1 to TRBJ1-2; no clear D. The CDR3 has 14 residues. The germline V and J ends were trimmed by 3 bases and 0 bases, with 11 bases remaining between them. Per the germline V gene, CDR1 is DFQATT and CDR2 is SNEGSKA (reference sequence). The DNA of the CDR3 is TGCAGTGCTAGGAACGGGAGTCCTAACTATGGCTACACCTTC. Protein: CSARNGSPNYGYTF.

The chain couples TRBV9 to TRBJ2-5; D perhaps matches TRBD2 (5 bases). The CDR3 has 14 residues. V lost 4 bases and J 2 bases, leaving 12 bases between the germline ends. Germline V gene data show CDR1 as SGDLS and CDR2 as YYNGEE. The CDR3 sequence is CASSKDSIQETQYF. CDR3 bases: TGTGCCAGCAGCAAGGACTCTATTCAAGAGACCCAGTACTTC.

This clonotype was recorded at least ten times. The chain couples TRBV13 to TRBJ2-7; TRBD2 agrees at 8 bases. The V segment lost 0 bases and the J segment 3 bases; nucleotides outside the gene matches: 7. CDR1 is PRHDT and CDR2 is FYEKMQ in the germline V gene (reference sequence). This CDR3 is 16 amino acids long. CDR3 in amino acids: CASSLGGAGALYEQYF. CDR3 nucleotides: TGTGCCAGCAGCTTAGGAGGAGCGGGAGCGCTCTACGAGCAGTACTTC.

This clonotype came up many times. The rearrangement uses TRBV3-1 and TRBJ2-5; perhaps D is TRBD1 or TRBD2 (5 bases each). The V and J ends lost 1 base and 4 bases respectively, with 16 bases between them. This CDR3 is built from 16 residues. Germline assignment: CDR1 LGHDT and CDR2 YNNKEL (reference sequence). The CDR3 region has the DNA TGTGCCAGCAGCCAAGGTTTTGAGGGGCTCAGAGAGACCCAGTACTTC. As protein: CASSQGFEGLRETQYF.

This clonotype appeared many times. The chain has TRBV6-1 and TRBJ1-1; TRBD1 matches at 7 bases. The CDR3 runs 15 residues. Germline lookup yields CDR1 MNHNS and CDR2 SASEGT. V lost 6 bases to trimming and J lost 0 bases; unmatched junction nucleotides: 7. CDR3 bases: TGTGCCAGCAGCGTACAGGGGTTGATGAACACTGAAGCTTTCTTT. Its translation: CASSVQGLMNTEAFF.

The count of this clonotype is one. The genes are TRBV2 and TRBJ2-7, with 10 bases aligning to TRBD1. The V gene's germline CDR1 is SNHLY and CDR2 FYNNEI. The CDR3 has 13 residues. Trimming at V came to 8 bases and at J to 6 bases, leaving 7 bases not matched to a gene. CDR3 sequence: CASHQTGGREQYF. As DNA, the CDR3 is TGTGCCAGCCACCAGACAGGGGGCCGCGAGCAGTACTTC.

This clonotype came up many times. V and J are TRBV2 and TRBJ1-3, with a weak D call TRBD1 (6 bases). The CDR3 contains 14 residues. CDR1 and CDR2 (germline): SNHLY, FYNNEI. V lost 6 bases, J lost 2 bases, and 11 bases lay in between. CDR3 DNA sequence: TGTGCCAGCAGCGAGACAGGAGCTGGAAACACCATATATTTT. It codes for CASSETGAGNTIYF.